These T cell receptor beta chains were read from a single sample in a study of blood T cell repertoires in COVID-19. Sequencing was performed with immunoSEQ multiplex PCR; in TCRdb, only in-frame clones are kept and a portion is missing. The table includes roughly 200,000 clones, about 80% detected once. Sequencing was done on a sample of peripheral blood. These receptors came from an elderly woman with COVID-19, enrolled during active disease. Both conserved end residues are part of each CDR3. Fields, in order: J gene, V gene, clone size, D gene, CDR3 length, CDR3 DNA, CDR3 protein. A D gene is named only where the DNA matches it firmly. The size of a clone is reported for some rows only, either as once, few or many, or as a class for expanded clones.

>TRBJ2-1|TRBV7-8|NA|TRBD2|16
TGTGCCAGCAGCTTAATTGGGACTAGCGTTTCAGCTGAGCAGTTCTTC
CASSLIGTSVSAEQFF
>TRBJ1-2|TRBV4-1|once|TRBD1|15
TGCGCCAGCAGCCAAATGTCTCAGGGGGTCTATGGCTACACCTTC
CASSQMSQGVYGYTF
>TRBJ2-7|TRBV5-1|NA|TRBD1|17
TGCGCCAGCAGCTTGGCCCCTCGGACAGGGGTCTCCTACGAGCAGTACTTC
CASSLAPRTGVSYEQYF
>TRBJ1-5|TRBV19|NA|NA|15
TGTGCCAGTGCGGATAGAAACAGGGTAGCTCAGCCCCAGCATTTT
CASADRNRVAQPQHF
>TRBJ2-5|TRBV6-1|few|TRBD1|14
TGTGCCAGCAGTGACCGGGACAGGGGGGAGACCCAGTACTTC
CASSDRDRGETQYF
>TRBJ2-7|TRBV21-1|NA|NA|13
TGTGCCAGCAGCATCACTAGGACCTACGAGCAGTACTTC
CASSITRTYEQYF
>TRBJ1-6|TRBV10-3|NA|NA|16
TGTGCCATCAGTGAGTCTGTGGCAGGCTACGATTCACCCCTCCACTTT
CAISESVAGYDSPLHF
>TRBJ2-1|TRBV13|NA|NA|12
TGTGCCAGCAACAAGCGGAACAATGAGCAGTTCTTC
CASNKRNNEQFF
>TRBJ2-3|TRBV10-1|few|TRBD2|16
TGCGCCAGCAGTGAGCCCGCTAGCGGGGCGTCGGGAACGCAGTATTTT
CASSEPASGASGTQYF
>TRBJ1-2|TRBV19|NA|TRBD1|14
TGTGCCAGTAGTGCGGACAGGGGTAACTATGGCTACACCTTC
CASSADRGNYGYTF
>TRBJ2-3|TRBV4-1|NA|TRBD2|16
TGCGCCAGCAGCCAAGATCTGACTAGCAGCACAGATACGCAGTATTTT
CASSQDLTSSTDTQYF
>TRBJ1-2|TRBV19|NA|NA|14
TGTGCCAGTAGTATACTATCACAGAACTATGGCTACACCTTC
CASSILSQNYGYTF
>TRBJ2-7|TRBV18|NA|NA|14
TGTGCCAGCTCACCACGGGAGGCCTCCTACGAGCAGTACTTC
CASSPREASYEQYF
>TRBJ1-1|TRBV6-5|NA|TRBD1|13
TGTGCCAGCAGGTCCGACAGGGGGACTGAAGCTTTCTTT
CASRSDRGTEAFF
>TRBJ2-2|TRBV5-1|NA|NA|17
TGCGCCAGCAGCTTGGCCCCGACAGGCGCGAACACCGGGGAGCTGTTTTTT
CASSLAPTGANTGELFF
>TRBJ2-2|TRBV18|NA|NA|16
TGTGCCAGCTCACCACCGATGGGTGCGGGCACCGGGGAGCTGTTTTTT
CASSPPMGAGTGELFF
>TRBJ1-5|TRBV29-1|NA|TRBD1|13
TGCAGTACTAGGACAGGACCTAATCAGCCCCAGCATTTT
CSTRTGPNQPQHF
>TRBJ1-2|TRBV5-6|NA|NA|12
TGTGCCAGCACCCAACTCAGGGTTGGCTACACCTTC
CASTQLRVGYTF
>TRBJ1-5|TRBV27|NA|NA|16
TGTGCCAGCAGTTTTTCTCCGGAGACCGCGGGTCAGCCCCAGCATTTT
CASSFSPETAGQPQHF
>TRBJ2-2|TRBV29-1|once|TRBD1|13
TGCAGCTCTCGGACAGGGGAGGGCGGGGAGCTGTTTTTT
CSSRTGEGGELFF
>TRBJ1-6|TRBV27|NA|NA|14
TGTGCCAGCAGTTTACGCCAGTATAATTCACCCCTCCACTTT
CASSLRQYNSPLHF
>TRBJ1-2|TRBV12-3/TRBV12-4|NA|NA|13
TGTGCCAGCAGTCCGGGAGGGGGGGGCGGCTACACCTTC
CASSPGGGGGYTF
>TRBJ2-1|TRBV3-1/TRBV3-2|NA|NA|15
TGTGCCAGCAGCCAAGAACGGCTAGTGAACAATGAGCAGTTCTTC
CASSQERLVNNEQFF
>TRBJ1-2|TRBV6-5|NA|TRBD1|13
TGTGCCAGCAGCCGGACAGGGGATAGCGGCTACACCTTC
CASSRTGDSGYTF
>TRBJ2-7|TRBV27|NA|NA|14
TGTGCCAGCAGGAGGCAGTCGACCTCCTACGAGCAGTACTTC
CASRRQSTSYEQYF
>TRBJ2-1|TRBV24-1|NA|NA|13
TGTGCCACCAGTGACACTACCGGGAATGAGCAGTTCTTC
CATSDTTGNEQFF
>TRBJ2-5|TRBV19|NA|TRBD1|18
TGTGCCAGTAGTATAGATAGGCCCGGGGCAGGGGGCCGGGAGACCCAGTACTTC
CASSIDRPGAGGRETQYF
>TRBJ2-7|TRBV10-3|NA|NA|12
TGTGCCATCAGTGTAGGGGACTACGAGCAGTACTTC
CAISVGDYEQYF
>TRBJ2-5|TRBV5-1|NA|NA|11
TGCGCCAGCAGGGCCCAAGAGACCCAGTACTTC
CASRAQETQYF
>TRBJ2-2|TRBV9|NA|TRBD2|15
TGTGCCAGCAGCGTGACTAGCGGGGGCCCCGGGGAGCTGTTTTTT
CASSVTSGGPGELFF
>TRBJ2-1|TRBV29-1|NA|NA|13
TGCAGCGTTGAGAGGGCGTCCCCCTATGAGCAGTTCTTC
CSVERASPYEQFF
>TRBJ2-7|TRBV5-1|NA|NA|13
TGCGCCAGCAGCTATGACAGCTCCTACGAGCAGTACTTC
CASSYDSSYEQYF
>TRBJ1-1|TRBV19|NA|NA|13
TGTGCCAGTAGTATAAGCAGGGCCAATGAAGCTTTCTTT
CASSISRANEAFF
>TRBJ1-2|TRBV5-6|NA|NA|14
TGTGCCAGCAGCCGGGGCCAGCGGGGGAACGGCTACACCTTC
CASSRGQRGNGYTF
>TRBJ1-1|TRBV7-9|NA|TRBD1|13
TGTGCCATCCGGGACAGGGTGAACACTGAAGCTTTCTTT
CAIRDRVNTEAFF
>TRBJ2-5|TRBV5-1|NA|TRBD2|13
TGCGCCAGCAGCTGGACGGGGGGAGAGACCCAGTACTTC
CASSWTGGETQYF
>TRBJ1-6|TRBV2|NA|NA|15
TGTGCCAGCAGGGTCGGACAGACCGTGAATTCACCCCTCCACTTT
CASRVGQTVNSPLHF
>TRBJ1-2|TRBV5-6|NA|TRBD1|16
TGTGCCAGCAGCTTGGAATTGGGGACAGGTAACTATGGCTACACCTTC
CASSLELGTGNYGYTF
>TRBJ1-1|TRBV6-6|few|NA|16
TGTGCCAGCAGTTACGACAACAGGGTTACGAACACTGAAGCTTTCTTT
CASSYDNRVTNTEAFF
>TRBJ1-2|TRBV5-4|few|NA|15
TGTGCCAGCACACGAGGGCAGGGGAACAACTATGGCTACACCTTC
CASTRGQGNNYGYTF
>TRBJ2-7|TRBV6-1|NA|NA|14
TGTGCCAGCAGTGAATCTGGAGACCCTCTCGAGCAGTACTTC
CASSESGDPLEQYF
>TRBJ1-5|TRBV5-6|NA|NA|12
TGTGCCAGCAGCTTGAGGGGCCAGCCCCAGCATTTT
CASSLRGQPQHF
>TRBJ1-4|TRBV5-1|NA|NA|13
TGCGCCAGCAGCTCGGAGGCTAATGAAAAACTGTTTTTT
CASSSEANEKLFF
>TRBJ1-2|TRBV18|NA|NA|15
TGTGCCAGCTCACCCCAGGACAGATTCAACTATGGCTACACCTTC
CASSPQDRFNYGYTF
>TRBJ2-2|TRBV5-1|NA|NA|15
TGCGCCAGCAGCCCCGTCGGGGGAGGCACCGGGGAGCTGTTTTTT
CASSPVGGGTGELFF
>TRBJ1-2|TRBV5-5|NA|NA|15
TGTGCCAGCAGCTTGGCAGGCCCAACCTCCTATGGCTACACCTTC
CASSLAGPTSYGYTF
>TRBJ2-3|TRBV20-1|NA|TRBD2|15
TGCAGTGCTAGTAAAGCGGGGGGCGGGGCAGATACGCAGTATTTT
CSASKAGGGADTQYF
>TRBJ1-2|TRBV19|NA|TRBD1|19
TGTGCCAGTAGTATACGTAGACAGCGACCGGGACAGGGCGAATGGCGCTACACCTTC
CASSIRRQRPGQGEWRYTF
>TRBJ2-1|TRBV5-1|NA|TRBD1|14
TGCGCCAGCAGCCCGGGACAGGTATGGAGTGAGCAGTTCTTC
CASSPGQVWSEQFF